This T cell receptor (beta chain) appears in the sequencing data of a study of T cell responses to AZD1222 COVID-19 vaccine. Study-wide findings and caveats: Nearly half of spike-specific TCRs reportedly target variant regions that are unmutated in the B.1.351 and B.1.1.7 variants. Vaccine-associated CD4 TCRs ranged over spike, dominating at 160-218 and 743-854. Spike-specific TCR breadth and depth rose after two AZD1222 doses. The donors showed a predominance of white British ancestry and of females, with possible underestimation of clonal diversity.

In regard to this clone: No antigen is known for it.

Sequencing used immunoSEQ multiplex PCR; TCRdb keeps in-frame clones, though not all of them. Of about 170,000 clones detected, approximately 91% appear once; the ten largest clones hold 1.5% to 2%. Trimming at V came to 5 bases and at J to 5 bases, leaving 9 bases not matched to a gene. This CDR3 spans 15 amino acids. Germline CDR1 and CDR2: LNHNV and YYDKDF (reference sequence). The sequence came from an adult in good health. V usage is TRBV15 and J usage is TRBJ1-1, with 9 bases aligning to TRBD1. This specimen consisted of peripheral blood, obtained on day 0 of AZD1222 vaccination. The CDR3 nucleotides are TGTGCCACCAGCCCTCAGGGACAGGGTCATACTGAAGCTTTCTTT. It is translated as CATSPQGQGHTEAFF.